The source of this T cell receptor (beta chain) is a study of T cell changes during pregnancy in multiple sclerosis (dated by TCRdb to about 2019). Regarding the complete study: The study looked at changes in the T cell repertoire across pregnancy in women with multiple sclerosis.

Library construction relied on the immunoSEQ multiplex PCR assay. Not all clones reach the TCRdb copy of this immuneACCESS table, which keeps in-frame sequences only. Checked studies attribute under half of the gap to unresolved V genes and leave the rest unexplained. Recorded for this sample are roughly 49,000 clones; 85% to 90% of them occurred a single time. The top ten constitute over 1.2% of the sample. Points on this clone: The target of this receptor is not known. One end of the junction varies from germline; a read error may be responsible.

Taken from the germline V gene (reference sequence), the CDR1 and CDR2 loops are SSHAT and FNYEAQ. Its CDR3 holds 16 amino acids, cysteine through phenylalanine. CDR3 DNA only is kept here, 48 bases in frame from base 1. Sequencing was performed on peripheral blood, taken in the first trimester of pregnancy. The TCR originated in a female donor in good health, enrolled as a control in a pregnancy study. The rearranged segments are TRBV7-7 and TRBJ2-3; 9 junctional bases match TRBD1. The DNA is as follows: TGTGCTAGCAGCCCAGGACAGGGGTGGAGGCCAGATACGCAGTATTTT. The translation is CASSPGQGWRPDTQYF.